These 13 T cell receptor beta chains came from one sample sequenced in a study of tumor-infiltrating lymphocytes in primary liver carcinoma. The input was roughly 0.5 ug total RNA; TCR beta cDNA was made from it with a constant-region primer. For TCR beta, libraries were produced by three nested multiplex PCR rounds using slightly modified ARM-PCR. Running around 9 cycles apiece, the first two PCR rounds relied on TRBV1-TRBV30 forward primers together with a C-beta reverse primer. TCRdb re-analysed the multiplex PCR reads in MiXCR, keeping a single row per CDR3 protein. The sample holds approximately 330,000 distinct CDR3 sequences, 65% seen once. The authors took blood RNA from unsorted whole blood and also extracted germline DNA. The sample was peripheral blood. These receptors were taken from a man aged 40-49 years with primary liver carcinoma and hepatitis B virus infection.

This clonotype was seen more than once but under ten times. This chain joins TRBV7-9 and TRBJ2-1; D may be TRBD2 (6 bases). CDR1 SEHNR and CDR2 FQNEAQ come from the germline V gene (reference sequence). V was cut by 1 base and J by 4 bases, with 14 bases left in between. This CDR3 has 16 amino acids. For the CDR3, the DNA is TGTGCCAGCAGCTTAGATTTGGGACTCATTTACAATGAGCAGTTCTTC. It translates to CASSLDLGLIYNEQFF.

This clonotype was detected ten times or more. This rearrangement joins TRBV11-2 to TRBJ1-6; perhaps TRBD1 as D (6 bases). The CDR3 is made up of 17 amino acids. CDR1 SGHAT and CDR2 FQNNGV come from the germline V gene. Trimming stripped 5 bases from V and 6 bases from J, with 20 bases between. The chain's CDR3 is CASSLSLDSPINSPLHF. The DNA for the CDR3 is TGTGCCAGCAGCCTATCGTTGGACAGCCCTATTAATTCACCCCTCCACTTT.

V is TRBV5-6 and J is TRBJ1-3; D is undetermined. V was pared by 0 bases and J by 0 bases, with 10 bases between. The CDR3 has 16 amino acids. Looked up from germline, CDR1 is SGHDT and CDR2 is YYEEEE. CDR3 sequence reads: CASSLETRISGNTIYF. CDR3 bases: TGTGCCAGCAGCTTGGAAACTCGGATCTCTGGAAACACCATATATTTT.

Concerning this clonotype itself: A much more abundant neighbour one base away suggests this may be a read error. The chain links TRBV6-6 to TRBJ2-7; TRBD1 aligns across 9 bases. This CDR3 has 14 residues. Germline loops: CDR1 MNHNY, CDR2 SVGAGI (reference sequence). V lost 8 bases to trimming and J lost 3 bases; unmatched junction nucleotides: 8. CDR3 DNA sequence: TGTGCCAGCGGCGCCGGGACAGGGATCTACGAGCAGTACTTC. Amino acids: CASGAGTGIYEQYF.

A word on this clonotype: A read error may produce the germline difference seen at one junction end. V gene TRBV29-1 combines with J gene TRBJ2-5; TRBD1 matches at 8 bases. Germline CDR1 reads SQVTM; CDR2 reads ANQGSEA. The CDR3 extends over 13 amino acids. CDR3 region: CSIDRGFQETRYF. The CDR3 coding sequence is TGCAGCATTGACAGGGGTTTCCAAGAGACCCGGTACTTC.

Comment on this clonotype: A single base separates this from a much larger clone, so it may be a read error. This chain links TRBV4-3 with TRBJ2-1; the D gene is possibly TRBD1 (6 bases). This CDR3 region has 13 residues. V was pared by 0 bases and J by 15 bases, with 15 bases between. Germline lookup yields CDR1 LGHNA and CDR2 YSLEER. The CDR3 DNA is TGCGCCAGCAGCCAAGAAACAGGGCTCTGGCGGTTCTTC. Encoded protein: CASSQETGLWRFF.

The J gene is TRBJ2-2, the V gene TRBV6-5; TRBD2 might be the D (5 bases). V shed 0 bases and J shed 5 bases, with 7 bases lying between them. The CDR3 runs to 14 residues. Looked up from germline, CDR1 is MNHEY and CDR2 is SVGAGI. Here the CDR3 DNA reads TGTGCCAGCAGTTACTCGACGGGGACCGGGGAGCTGTTTTTT. Its translation: CASSYSTGTGELFF.

V is TRBV30 and J is TRBJ1-2, with D unresolved. V was shortened by 0 bases and J by 0 bases, with 8 bases between the two germline ends. Germline V gives CDR1 GTSNPN, CDR2 SVGIG (reference sequence). The CDR3 loop spans 14 amino acids. The CDR3 reads CAWSVSRANYGYTF. The CDR3 bases are TGTGCCTGGAGTGTATCAAGGGCTAACTATGGCTACACCTTC.

To note about this clonotype: The junction departs from the called germline gene at one end, perhaps through a read error. The chain couples TRBV6-2 or TRBV6-3 to TRBJ1-5; D remains ambiguous. Germline V lookup: CDR1 MNHEY, CDR2 SVGEGT. The CDR3 runs 12 residues. This chain's CDR3 is CASSFPNQSQDF. The CDR3, as DNA: TGTGCCAGCAGTTTCCCTAATCAGTCCCAGGATTTT.

This clonotype was observed a few times. The rearrangement uses TRBV24-1 and TRBJ2-5, with a weak D call TRBD2 (5 bases). The CDR3 is made up of 16 amino acids. V shed 2 bases and J shed 5 bases, with 17 bases lying between them. The germline gives CDR1 KGHDR, CDR2 SFDVKD. Here the CDR3 reads CATSDSQLRPGETQYF. CDR3 DNA: TGTGCCACCAGTGATTCCCAGTTGAGGCCGGGGGAGACCCAGTACTTC.

Ten or more counts support this clonotype. The chain links TRBV11-2 to TRBJ2-7; no reliable D call. Trimming left V 2 bases short and J 2 bases short, with 10 bases between. The CDR3 contains 14 residues. CDR1 is SGHAT and CDR2 is FQNNGV in the germline V gene. CDR3 DNA: TGTGCCAGCAGCTTAAGTTCAGCGACCTACGAGCAGTACTTC. Protein product: CASSLSSATYEQYF.

This clonotype appeared a few times. The rearrangement joins TRBV7-9 to TRBJ2-1; no reliable D call. V was clipped by 6 bases and J by 7 bases, with 10 bases between them. Germline assignment: CDR1 SEHNR and CDR2 FQNEAQ (reference sequence). This CDR3 is built from 12 residues. DNA of the CDR3: TGTGCCAGCAGTCGGACCGAGAATGAGCAGTTCTTC. It is translated as CASSRTENEQFF.

The gene calls are TRBV28 and TRBJ2-3, with no clear D. Deletions cut 4 bases from V and 2 bases from J, with 4 bases between. Germline CDR1 and CDR2: MDHEN and SYDVKM. The CDR3 spans 12 residues. The CDR3 region is CASSSTTDTQYF. CDR3 in DNA: TGTGCCAGCAGTTCTACCACAGATACGCAGTATTTT.